This T cell receptor (beta chain) was recovered during a study of T cells in Graves' hyperthyroidism and ophthalmopathy. Turning to this clonotype: The antigen is unknown.

CDR1 is LNHDA and CDR2 is SQIVND in the germline V gene (reference sequence). V lost 5 bases to trimming and J lost 2 bases; unmatched junction nucleotides: 6. The CDR3 loop spans 15 amino acids. Study observations and caveats: The majority of expanded thyroid clonotypes above 0.001 also appeared in blood.

It was RNA transcripts that yielded the amplified TCR beta CDR3 regions. Carried out on the TCR CDR3, a first-round RT-PCR used the HTBI primer set. Each CDR3 protein is one row after TCRdb ran MiXCR on the multiplex PCR reads. The table lists about 570,000 distinct CDR3 sequences, under 60% of them singletons, with 15% to 20% in the top ten. The chain has TRBV19 and TRBJ1-2; the match to TRBD1 covers 9 bases. Sequencing used peripheral blood or thyroid tissue (not recorded which). This TCR derives from an adult woman with Graves' disease, either hyperthyroidism or ophthalmopathy (not recorded which). The CDR3 loop reads CASSVQGAANYGYTF. CDR3 DNA sequence: TGTGCCAGTAGTGTACAGGGGGCGGCAAACTATGGCTACACCTTC.